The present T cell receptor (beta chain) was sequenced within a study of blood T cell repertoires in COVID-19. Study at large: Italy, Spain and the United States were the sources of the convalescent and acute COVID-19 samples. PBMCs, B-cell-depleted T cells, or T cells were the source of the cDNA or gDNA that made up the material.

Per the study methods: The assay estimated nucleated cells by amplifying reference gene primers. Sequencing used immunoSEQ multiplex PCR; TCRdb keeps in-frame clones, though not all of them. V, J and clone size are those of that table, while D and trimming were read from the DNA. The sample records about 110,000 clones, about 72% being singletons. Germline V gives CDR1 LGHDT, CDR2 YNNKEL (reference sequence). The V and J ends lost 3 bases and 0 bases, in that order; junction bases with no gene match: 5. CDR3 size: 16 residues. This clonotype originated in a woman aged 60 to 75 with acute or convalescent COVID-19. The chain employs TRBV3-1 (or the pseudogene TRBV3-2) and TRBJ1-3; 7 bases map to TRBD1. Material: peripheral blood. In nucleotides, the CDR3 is TGTGCCAGCAGCCATCTCAGACAGGGCTCTGGAAACACCATATATTTT. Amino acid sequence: CASSHLRQGSGNTIYF.